The present entry profiles one T cell receptor (beta chain) with its context. The CDR3 spans 16 residues. V was clipped by 4 bases and J by 0 bases; unmatched bases: 3. Germline V gene sequence: CDR1 LGHDT, CDR2 YNNKEL (reference sequence). Random hexamers were used to reverse transcribe 0.5 to 1 ug of RNA. It was immunoSEQ multiplex PCR that amplified TCR beta CDR3 across 54 Vbeta and 13 Jbeta. Via MiXCR, TCRdb re-called the immunoSEQ multiplex PCR reads, giving one row per CDR3 protein. The sample shows roughly 190,000 distinct CDR3 sequences, approximately 93% of them seen only once. The study sequenced TCR beta in blood CD8+ and CD4+ T cells. Matched for age and sex, the controls were healthy donors. Negative isolation yielded the CD8+ and CD4+ T cells, while FACS enriched the TEMRA cells. These data belong to a study of CD8 T cells in Susac syndrome.

This chain connects TRBV3-1 to TRBJ1-1; 12 bases map to TRBD1. The sequencing sample was made of CD4+ T cells from PBMCs. The source of this sequence is a human donor in good health. The CDR3 DNA is TGTGCCAGCAGCCGCGGGACAGGGGGCATGAACACTGAAGCTTTCTTT. It encodes CASSRGTGGMNTEAFF.